This T cell receptor (beta chain) was obtained from a study of blood T cell repertoires in COVID-19. Study in general: Samples of COVID-19 (acute and convalescent) were obtained from the United States, Italy and Spain. PBMCs, B-cell-depleted T cells, or T cells provided the cDNA or gDNA that made up the material.

Germline CDR1 reads SNHLY; CDR2 reads FYNNEI. The CDR3 spans 15 residues. Trimming shortened V by 6 bases and J by 0 bases, and 12 bases separated the two germline ends. Source study methods: Estimation of nucleated cell counts relied on the amplification of reference gene primers. Assay used: immunoSEQ multiplex PCR; TCRdb lists only in-frame clones, some missing. The V and J calls and clone size are taken from that table; D and trimming were inferred from the DNA. The sample records approximately 65,000 clones, about 86% being singletons. The chain recombines TRBV2 with TRBJ1-3; the D gene is possibly TRBD1 (6 bases). This TCR derives from a middle-aged man with acute or convalescent COVID-19. Sequenced: peripheral blood. In DNA, the CDR3 is TGTGCCAGCAGCTACAGGGAACACTCTGGAAACACCATATATTTT. Protein sequence: CASSYREHSGNTIYF.